One and the same sample provided the 30 T cell receptor beta chains below, sequenced in a study of T cells after yellow fever vaccination. TCRdb independently ran MiXCR on the 5' RACE reads; one entry per CDR3 protein. The sample contains under 400,000 distinct CDR3 sequences, under 15% of which appear only once. The specimen was CD4+ T cells sorted from PBMCs, collected 15 days after the yellow fever booster vaccination. The source of these receptors is a man aged 18 to 30 who received the YFV17D yellow fever vaccine.

The chain links TRBV7-9 to TRBJ1-2; D may be TRBD1 (5 bases). The germline CDR1 and CDR2 sequences are SEHNR and FQNEAQ (reference sequence). Trimming shortened V by 5 bases and J by 8 bases, and 12 bases separated the two germline ends. The CDR3 sequence is 12 residues long. The DNA of the CDR3 is TGTGCCAGCAGCAGAGACAGTGTGGGCTACACCTTC. Protein product: CASSRDSVGYTF.

J is TRBJ2-3 and V is TRBV7-2; 8 bases are a match to TRBD2. V shed 0 bases and J 0 bases; nucleotides not matched to a gene: 5. Germline V lookup: CDR1 SGHTA, CDR2 FQGNSA. The length of the CDR3 is 17 residues. The CDR3 region has the DNA TGTGCCAGCAGCTTAGCCACTAGCGGAGGGAGCACAGATACGCAGTATTTT. Translation: CASSLATSGGSTDTQYF.

This chain links TRBV18 with TRBJ2-3, with D tentatively TRBD2 (5 bases). With 5 bases removed from V and 6 bases from J, the gap between germline ends came to 15 bases. Germline CDR1 KGHSH, CDR2 LQKENI. This CDR3 comprises 14 residues. CDR3 DNA: TGTGCCAGCTCAAGGTCCACTAGGGCGGATACGCAGTATTTT. This translates into CASSRSTRADTQYF.

This clonotype showed up just a few times. In nucleotides, the CDR3 is TGCGCCAGCAGCTCGGGACCGCTCTACGAGCAGTACTTC. Its protein is CASSSGPLYEQYF. This chain uses TRBV5-1 with TRBJ2-7, with D possibly called TRBD1 or TRBD2 (5 bases each). This CDR3 region has 13 residues. V was trimmed by 3 bases and J by 3 bases, leaving 10 bases between them. Germline lookup yields CDR1 SGHRS and CDR2 YFSETQ.

The rearrangement uses TRBV6-1 and TRBJ1-5; 9 bases are a match to TRBD1. The junction had 11 bases not matched to a gene; V was cut back by 0 bases and J by 2 bases. Per germline, CDR1 MNHNS and CDR2 SASEGT. The CDR3 runs 19 residues. The CDR3 coding sequence is TGTGCCAGCAGTGAAGCTTTGAAGATGAACAGGGGGCGCAATCAGCCCCAGCATTTT. It is translated as CASSEALKMNRGRNQPQHF.

This clonotype has more than one count but fewer than ten. J is TRBJ2-1 and V is TRBV20-1, with 12 bases that match TRBD2. The germline gives CDR1 DFQATT, CDR2 SNEGSKA (reference sequence). V lost 5 bases and J lost 7; bases outside the gene matches: 6. The CDR3 runs to 14 residues. The DNA of the CDR3 is TGCAGTGCTGGCTCTAGCGGGGGGGCGAATGAGCAGTTCTTC. It specifies CSAGSSGGANEQFF.

The chain couples TRBV4-3 to TRBJ2-1; possible D gene TRBD1, 6 bases. This CDR3 has 16 residues. Trimming removed 3 bases from V and 5 bases from J, with 17 bases in between. The germline gives CDR1 LGHNA, CDR2 YSLEER. CDR3 bases: TGCGCCAGCAGCCAGCAGGGGAATCGACGGCACAATGAGCAGTTCTTC. This gives the protein CASSQQGNRRHNEQFF.

This clonotype was seen ten or more times. The chain combines TRBV12-3 or TRBV12-4 with TRBJ2-5; TRBD1 matches 9 bases. The V segment lost 7 bases and the J segment 3 bases; nucleotides outside the gene matches: 9. The CDR3 spans 15 residues. CDR3 coding DNA: TGTGCCAGCATCCTGACAGGGGGTCTGGAAGAGACCCAGTACTTC. As protein: CASILTGGLEETQYF.

This clonotype was detected only a few times. The V call is TRBV9, the J call TRBJ1-2, with 11 positions matching TRBD1. The CDR3 covers 15 residues. CDR1 is SGDLS and CDR2 is YYNGEE in the germline V gene. The V segment lost 4 bases and the J segment 7 bases; nucleotides outside the gene matches: 9. The CDR3 coding sequence is TGTGCCAGCAGCTCCTCGGGACAGGGGGTCGGTGGCTACACCTTC. Translation gives CASSSSGQGVGGYTF.

The CDR3 DNA sequence: TGTGCCAGCAGCTTGCTAGAAGAGACCCAGTACTTC. As protein: CASSLLEETQYF. V and J are TRBV5-6 and TRBJ2-5; D ambiguous. Germline loops: CDR1 SGHDT, CDR2 YYEEEE. The V and J ends lost 1 base and 3 bases respectively, with 4 bases between them. The CDR3 consists of 12 residues.

The chain is built from TRBV20-1 and TRBJ2-4; unclear D gene. V shed 2 bases and J shed 9 bases, with 8 bases lying between them. Germline V CDR1 and CDR2: DFQATT, SNEGSKA (reference sequence). The CDR3 has 11 residues. The CDR3 DNA reads TGCAGTGCTAGATTCGGGTCCATTCAGTACTTC. This translates into CSARFGSIQYF.

V is TRBV28 and J is TRBJ2-7; D is unclear. V lost 3 bases and J lost 0, with 18 bases in between. CDR3 length: 17 amino acids. Looked up from germline, CDR1 is MDHEN and CDR2 is SYDVKM. Written as DNA, the CDR3 is TGTGCCAGCAGTTTCCAGATCGAGTCCGGTAGCTCCTACGAGCAGTACGTC. It specifies CASSFQIESGSSYEQYV.

The chain links TRBV6-2 or TRBV6-3 to TRBJ1-4; maybe TRBD1 (6 bases). V dropped 8 bases and J dropped 10 bases, with 20 bases sitting between them. Per germline, CDR1 MNHEY and CDR2 SVGEGT. CDR3 size: 14 residues. CDR3 nucleotide sequence: TGTGCCAGCGGACCAACGGGGGCGGCGGGAAAACTGTTTTTT. Amino acids: CASGPTGAAGKLFF.

J is TRBJ1-5 and V is TRBV7-2; no reliable D call. Germline V CDR1 and CDR2: SGHTA, FQGNSA. Trimming pared 3 bases from V and 3 bases from J, leaving 12 bases between. This CDR3 spans 15 amino acids. Written as DNA, the CDR3 is TGTGCCAGCAGCTTCCGCCAAGGGTACAATCAGCCCCAGCATTTT. Amino acid sequence: CASSFRQGYNQPQHF.

In its sample, this clonotype was seen a few times. The chain couples TRBV7-2 to TRBJ2-1; 7 positions agree with TRBD2. CDR3 length: 13 amino acids. Per the germline V gene, CDR1 is SGHTA and CDR2 is FQGNSA. V lost 4 bases and J lost 7; bases outside the gene matches: 4. In nucleotides, the CDR3 is TGTGCCAGCAGCTCCAACGGGGGGAATGAGCAGTTCTTC. Protein sequence: CASSSNGGNEQFF.

This clonotype was detected a few times. The V call is TRBV4-1, the J call TRBJ1-2, with D possibly matching TRBD1 (6 bases). Deletions cut 2 bases from V and 3 bases from J, with 13 bases between. The CDR3 runs 15 residues. Germline CDR1 MGHRA, CDR2 YSYEKL. The DNA of the CDR3 is TGCGCCAGCAGCCAACCAAGACAGGACTACTATGGCTACACCTTC. This codes for CASSQPRQDYYGYTF.

The V call is TRBV3-1, the J call TRBJ2-3, with D tentatively TRBD1 (5 bases). CDR3 length equals 14 residues. CDR1 is LGHDT, CDR2 YNNKEL, per germline (reference sequence). Trimming took 1 base from V and 6 from J, leaving 11 bases between them. In DNA, the CDR3 is TGTGCCAGCAGCCAAGGAGCAGCAGGGGATACGCAGTATTTT. Translation: CASSQGAAGDTQYF.

This sequence joins TRBV11-2 and TRBJ2-7, with D possibly matching TRBD1 (5 bases). V dropped 5 bases and J dropped 6 bases, with 14 bases sitting between them. The CDR3 is 13 residues long. Germline CDR1 is SGHAT and CDR2 is FQNNGV. CDR3 DNA: TGTGCCAGCAGCCCCCCCAGGGTAGGCGAGCAGTACTTC. Translating gives CASSPPRVGEQYF.

The rearrangement uses TRBV27 and TRBJ1-2; 8 positions match TRBD1. Germline V gene lookup returns CDR1 MNHEY and CDR2 SMNVEV (reference sequence). V was clipped by 5 bases and J by 8 bases; unmatched bases: 10. This CDR3 region has 14 residues. CDR3 in amino acids: CASSKGGTGAGYTF. The CDR3 DNA reads as TGTGCCAGCAGTAAGGGCGGGACAGGTGCCGGCTACACCTTC.

The rearrangement links TRBV30 to TRBJ1-4; D gene unclear. Trimming took off 1 base at V and 8 bases at J, with 11 bases between the two ends. Germline V gene lookup returns CDR1 GTSNPN and CDR2 SVGIG (reference sequence). The CDR3 runs 13 residues. This CDR3 is CAWSALEAEKLFF. The CDR3 nucleotides read TGTGCCTGGAGTGCCCTTGAGGCGGAAAAACTGTTTTTT.

The chain employs TRBV12-3 or TRBV12-4 and TRBJ1-3; D unresolved. CDR3 size: 12 residues. V was cut by 0 bases and J by 10 bases, with 7 bases left in between. The CDR3 loop reads CASSLAAATIYF. CDR3 coding DNA: TGTGCCAGCAGTTTAGCGGCAGCGACCATATATTTT.

V is TRBV5-1 and J is TRBJ2-3, with 12 positions matching TRBD2. CDR3 size: 17 residues. Trimming took 0 bases from V and 4 from J; bases not matched to a gene: 6. CDR1 and CDR2 (germline): SGHRS, YFSETQ. CDR3 nucleotides: TGCGCCAGCAGCTTGGCCTATACTAGCGGGGGGTCAGATACGCAGTATTTT. It codes for CASSLAYTSGGSDTQYF.

The chain links TRBV14 to TRBJ2-7, with D unresolved. CDR1 is SGHDN and CDR2 is FVKESK in the germline V gene. Trimming shortened V by 2 bases and J by 2 bases, and 19 bases separated the two germline ends. The CDR3 is made up of 17 amino acids. The CDR3 protein is CASSQNYQKKVTYEQYF. The CDR3 DNA follows: TGTGCCAGCAGCCAAAATTATCAGAAGAAAGTAACCTACGAGCAGTACTTC.

The V and J genes are TRBV2 and TRBJ1-5; D not certain. Between the trimmed V and J ends, which lost 7 bases and 9 bases, there was a span of 16 bases. The CDR3 length is 13 residues. Germline V gene lookup returns CDR1 SNHLY and CDR2 FYNNEI. This CDR3 is CASTWSHGGPQHF. DNA of the CDR3: TGTGCCAGCACCTGGTCCCATGGTGGGCCCCAGCATTTT.

Only a few counts were recorded for this clonotype. This chain joins TRBV6-5 and TRBJ1-5; TRBD1 might be the D (5 bases). V was shortened by 6 bases and J by 0 bases, with 15 bases between the two germline ends. The CDR3 runs 16 residues. Per germline, CDR1 MNHEY and CDR2 SVGAGI. The CDR3 DNA reads TGTGCCAGCAGCCCCGGACACATTTATAGCAATCAGCCCCAGCATTTT. It is translated as CASSPGHIYSNQPQHF.

The V call is TRBV9, the J call TRBJ1-2, with a possible D match to TRBD1 (5 bases). V was shortened by 2 bases and J by 4 bases, with 9 bases between the two germline ends. Germline CDR1 SGDLS, CDR2 YYNGEE. This CDR3 comprises 13 residues. In DNA, the CDR3 is TGTGCCAGCAGCGTCCTCGGGGCCTATGGCTACACCTTC. Amino acids: CASSVLGAYGYTF.

Many counts were recorded for this clonotype. The chain recombines TRBV12-3 or TRBV12-4 with TRBJ2-7; the D is unclear. The length of the CDR3 is 14 residues. Deletions cut 2 bases from V and 0 bases from J, with 8 bases between. CDR3 sequence: CASSLSYSSYEQYF. CDR3 DNA sequence: TGTGCCAGCAGTTTAAGCTATTCCTCCTACGAGCAGTACTTC.

This clonotype has only a few counts. The J gene is TRBJ1-6, the V gene TRBV3-1; no firm D call. Germline values: CDR1 LGHDT, CDR2 YNNKEL (reference sequence). The V gene lost 5 bases and the J gene lost 5 bases, with 10 bases spanning the gap. There are 14 residues in the CDR3. The CDR3 region is CASSVTVDNSPLHF. In DNA form, the CDR3 reads TGTGCCAGCAGCGTGACGGTGGATAATTCACCCCTCCACTTT.

CDR3 residues: CSARTRNPNYGYTF. The CDR3, as DNA: TGCAGTGCTCGCACCCGAAATCCTAACTATGGCTACACCTTC. The rearrangement links TRBV20-1 to TRBJ1-2; D ambiguous. The CDR3 has 14 residues. Looked up from germline, CDR1 is DFQATT and CDR2 is SNEGSKA (reference sequence). V was pared by 5 bases and J by 0 bases, with 13 bases between.

This clonotype was detected a few times. The DNA for the CDR3 is TGCAGTGTCTGGACCCTTAACTATGGCTACACCTTC. Amino acid sequence: CSVWTLNYGYTF. The V gene is TRBV20-1, the J gene TRBJ1-2; D is unclear. Germline V gives CDR1 DFQATT, CDR2 SNEGSKA (reference sequence). V was trimmed by 7 bases and J by 1 base, leaving 10 bases between them. The CDR3 is made up of 12 amino acids.